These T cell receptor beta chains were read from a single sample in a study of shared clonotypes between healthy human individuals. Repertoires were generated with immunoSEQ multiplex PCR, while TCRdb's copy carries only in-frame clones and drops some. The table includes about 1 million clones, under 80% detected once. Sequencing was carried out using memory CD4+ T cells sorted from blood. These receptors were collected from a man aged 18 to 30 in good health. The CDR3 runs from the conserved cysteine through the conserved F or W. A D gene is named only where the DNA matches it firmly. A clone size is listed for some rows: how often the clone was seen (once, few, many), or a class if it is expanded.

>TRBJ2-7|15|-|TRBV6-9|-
CASSYPVPVSYEQYF
TGTGCCAGCAGTTACCCAGTCCCCGTCTCCTACGAGCAGTACTTC
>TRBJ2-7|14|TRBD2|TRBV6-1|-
CASSESGNGYEQYF
TGTGCCAGCAGTGAAAGCGGGAATGGGTACGAGCAGTACTTC
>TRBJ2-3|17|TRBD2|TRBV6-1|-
CASSEGTSGGAGDTQYF
TGTGCCAGCAGTGAAGGCACTAGCGGGGGGGCCGGAGATACGCAGTATTTT
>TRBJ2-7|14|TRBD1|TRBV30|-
CAWSGPQGTYEQYF
TGTGCCTGGAGTGGGCCACAGGGGACCTACGAGCAGTACTTC
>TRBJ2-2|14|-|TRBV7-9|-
CASSDWGDTGELFF
TGTGCCAGCTCGGACTGGGGCGACACCGGGGAGCTGTTTTTT
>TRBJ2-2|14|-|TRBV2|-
CASRGGLGTGELFF
TGTGCCAGCAGAGGAGGGTTGGGGACCGGGGAGCTGTTTTTT
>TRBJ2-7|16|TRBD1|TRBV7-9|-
CASSPKRNKGANEQYF
TGTGCCAGCAGCCCTAAAAGAAACAAGGGGGCTAACGAGCAGTACTTC
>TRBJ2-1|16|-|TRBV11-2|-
CASSLGAGGTYNEQFF
TGTGCCAGCAGCTTAGGAGCGGGCGGAACCTACAATGAGCAGTTCTTC
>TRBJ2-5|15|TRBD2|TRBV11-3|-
CASSRSGGQQETQYF
TGTGCCAGCAGCAGAAGCGGGGGCCAACAAGAGACCCAGTACTTC
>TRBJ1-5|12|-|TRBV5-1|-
CASSPDRQPQHF
TGCGCCAGCAGCCCCGACCGGCAGCCCCAGCATTTT
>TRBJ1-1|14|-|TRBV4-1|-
CASSRLGMNTEAFF
TGCGCCAGCAGCCGTTTGGGTATGAACACTGAAGCTTTCTTT
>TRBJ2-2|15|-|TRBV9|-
CASSVRTGISGELFF
TGTGCCAGCAGCGTAAGAACGGGGATTTCCGGGGAGCTGTTTTTT
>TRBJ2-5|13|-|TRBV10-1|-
CASSVGGGETQYF
TGCGCCAGCAGTGTAGGAGGGGGAGAGACCCAGTACTTC
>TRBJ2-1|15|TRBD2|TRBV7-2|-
CASSVSGISYNEQFF
TGTGCCAGCAGCGTAAGCGGGATTTCGTACAATGAGCAGTTCTTC
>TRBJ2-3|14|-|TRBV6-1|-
CASSEGLVADTQYF
TGTGCCAGCAGTGAAGGGCTAGTGGCGGATACGCAGTATTTT
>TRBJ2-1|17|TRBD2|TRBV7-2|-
CASSPRGLAGGRNEQFF
TGTGCCAGCAGCCCACGGGGACTAGCGGGAGGTAGGAATGAGCAGTTCTTC
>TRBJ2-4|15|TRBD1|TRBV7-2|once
CASSLVQRDREPKYF
TGTGCCAGCAGCTTAGTTCAGCGCGACAGGGAGCCTAAGTACTTC
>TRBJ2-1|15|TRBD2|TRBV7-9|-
CASSLSGRVDNEQFF
TGTGCCAGCAGCTTAAGCGGGAGGGTAGACAATGAGCAGTTCTTC
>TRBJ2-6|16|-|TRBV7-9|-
CASSPPGGAGANVLTF
TGTGCCAGCAGCCCCCCTGGCGGGGCTGGGGCCAACGTCCTGACTTTC
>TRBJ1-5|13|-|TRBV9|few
CASSVDQDQPQHF
TGTGCCAGCAGCGTAGATCAGGATCAGCCCCAGCATTTT
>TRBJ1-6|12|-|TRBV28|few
CASSLFDSPLHF
TGTGCCAGCAGTTTGTTCGATTCACCCCTCCACTTT
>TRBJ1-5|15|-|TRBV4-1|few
CASTQDGHSNQPQHF
TGCGCCAGCACCCAGGACGGACATAGCAATCAGCCCCAGCATTTT
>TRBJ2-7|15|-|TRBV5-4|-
CASSLAQRNSYEQYF
TGTGCCAGCAGCTTGGCGCAGAGGAACTCCTACGAGCAGTACTTC
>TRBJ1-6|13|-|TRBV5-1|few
CASSTGQYSPLHF
TGCGCCAGCAGCACCGGACAGTACTCACCCCTCCACTTT
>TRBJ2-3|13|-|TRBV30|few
CAFSRDNTDTQYF
TGTGCCTTTTCCCGGGACAACACAGATACGCAGTATTTT
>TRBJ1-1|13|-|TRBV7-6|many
CASSLDTYTEAFF
TGTGCCAGCAGCTTAGACACTTACACTGAAGCTTTCTTT
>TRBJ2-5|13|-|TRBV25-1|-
CASIKDGTGTQYF
TGTGCCAGCATTAAAGACGGTACTGGGACCCAGTACTTC
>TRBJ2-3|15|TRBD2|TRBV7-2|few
CASSIPTSGADTQYF
TGTGCCAGCAGCATCCCGACTAGCGGGGCAGATACGCAGTATTTT
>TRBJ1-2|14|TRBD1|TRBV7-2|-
CASSRRDSSYGYTF
TGTGCCAGCAGCCGACGGGACAGTAGCTATGGCTACACCTTC
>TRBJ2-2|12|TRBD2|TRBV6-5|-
CASSWGGGELFF
TGTGCCAGCAGCTGGGGGGGCGGGGAGCTGTTTTTT
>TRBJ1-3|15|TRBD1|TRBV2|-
CASSGQGSSGNTIYF
TGTGCCAGCAGTGGACAGGGGAGCTCTGGAAACACCATATATTTT
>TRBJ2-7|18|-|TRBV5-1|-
CASSLWAGTGTSSYEQYF
TGCGCCAGCAGCTTATGGGCCGGGACAGGGACTAGCTCCTACGAGCAGTACTTC
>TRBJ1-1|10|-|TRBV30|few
CAWGGPEAFF
TGTGCCTGGGGGGGCCCTGAAGCTTTCTTT
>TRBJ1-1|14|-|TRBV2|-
CASTQGQLNTEAFF
TGTGCCAGCACCCAAGGACAGTTGAACACTGAAGCTTTCTTT
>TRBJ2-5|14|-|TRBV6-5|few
CASSPGTHQETQYF
TGTGCCAGCAGCCCCGGGACACACCAAGAGACCCAGTACTTC
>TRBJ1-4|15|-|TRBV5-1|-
CASRSGPSWKEKLFF
TGCGCCAGCAGGTCTGGACCCAGCTGGAAGGAAAAACTGTTTTTT
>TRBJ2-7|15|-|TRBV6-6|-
CASSSSVAGAYEQYF
TGTGCCAGCAGCTCCTCGGTGGCAGGCGCCTACGAGCAGTACTTC
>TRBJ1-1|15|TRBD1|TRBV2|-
CASRALRGPDTEAFF
TGTGCCAGCAGGGCCCTTAGGGGGCCCGACACTGAAGCTTTCTTT
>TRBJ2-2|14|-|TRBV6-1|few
CASSSEGNTGELFF
TGTGCCAGCAGTTCAGAGGGAAACACCGGGGAGCTGTTTTTT
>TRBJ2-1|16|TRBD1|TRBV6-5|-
CASSYSKGQGRNEQFF
TGTGCCAGCAGTTACTCCAAGGGACAGGGACGCAATGAGCAGTTCTTC
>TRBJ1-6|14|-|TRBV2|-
CASSVDRGNSPLHF
TGTGCCAGCAGTGTGGACAGAGGGAATTCACCCCTCCACTTT
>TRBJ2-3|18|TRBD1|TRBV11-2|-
CASSLDQIGTGSTDTQYF
TGTGCCAGCAGCTTAGACCAAATCGGGACAGGGAGCACAGATACGCAGTATTTT
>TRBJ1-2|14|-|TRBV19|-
CASSITRGSYGYTF
TGTGCCAGTAGTATAACGAGGGGAAGCTATGGCTACACCTTC
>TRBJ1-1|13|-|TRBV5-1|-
CASSFTTNTEAFF
TGCGCCAGCAGCTTTACAACGAACACTGAAGCTTTCTTT
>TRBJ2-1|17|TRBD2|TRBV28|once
CASSSPSLASYYNEQFF
TGTGCCAGCAGTTCCCCCTCACTAGCGAGCTATTACAATGAGCAGTTCTTC
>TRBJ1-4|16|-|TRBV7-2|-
CASSLGGRATNEKLFF
TGTGCCAGCAGCTTGGGGGGTAGAGCAACTAATGAAAAACTGTTTTTT
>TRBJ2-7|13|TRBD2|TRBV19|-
CASSIELAGEQYF
TGTGCCAGTAGTATAGAACTAGCGGGCGAGCAGTACTTC
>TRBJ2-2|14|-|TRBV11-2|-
CASSPDKNTGELFF
TGTGCCAGCAGCCCGGACAAGAACACCGGGGAGCTGTTTTTT
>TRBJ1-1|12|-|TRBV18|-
CASSPGATEAFF
TGTGCCAGCTCACCAGGGGCCACTGAAGCTTTCTTT